A selection of T cell receptor beta chains follows, all from one sample in a study of CD8 T cells in Susac syndrome. A single record per CDR3 protein comes from TCRdb applying MiXCR to the immunoSEQ multiplex PCR reads. The sample includes about 210,000 distinct CDR3 sequences, about 94% of them seen just once. The sample consisted of CD4+ T cells from PBMCs. These receptors were taken from a human donor with Susac syndrome. CDR3s include the opening cysteine and the closing phenylalanine or tryptophan. The D gene is left open where the match is weak. Size tells how often a clone was seen (once, few, many) or the class of an expanded clone, and some rows leave it out.

CDR3 protein: CASGKQGKNEQFF; CDR3 DNA: TGTGCTAGTGGCAAACAGGGCAAGAATGAGCAGTTCTTC; J gene: TRBJ2-1; V gene: TRBV12-5; clone size: NA; D gene: NA
CDR3 protein: CASSQDLGGGYTF; CDR3 DNA: TGTGCCAGCAGCCAAGATTTGGGGGGTGGCTACACCTTC; J gene: TRBJ1-2; V gene: TRBV3-1; clone size: NA; D gene: NA
CDR3 protein: CATSDAGLQETQYF; CDR3 DNA: TGTGCCACCAGTGATGCCGGACTCCAAGAGACCCAGTACTTC; J gene: TRBJ2-5; V gene: TRBV24-1; clone size: once; D gene: NA
CDR3 protein: CASSAGTSGGYEQYF; CDR3 DNA: TGTGCCAGCAGCGCCGGGACTAGCGGTGGGTACGAGCAGTACTTC; J gene: TRBJ2-7; V gene: TRBV9; clone size: NA; D gene: TRBD2
CDR3 protein: CASSYNPGQHYEQYF; CDR3 DNA: TGTGCCAGCAGTTACAATCCGGGACAGCACTACGAGCAGTACTTC; J gene: TRBJ2-7; V gene: TRBV6-5; clone size: NA; D gene: TRBD1
CDR3 protein: CATSRGGRLTDTQYF; CDR3 DNA: TGTGCCACCAGCAGAGGCGGACGCCTAACAGATACGCAGTATTTT; J gene: TRBJ2-3; V gene: TRBV15; clone size: NA; D gene: NA
CDR3 protein: CASSPRGAYEQYF; CDR3 DNA: TGTGCCAGCAGCCCTCGAGGGGCCTACGAGCAGTACTTC; J gene: TRBJ2-7; V gene: TRBV5-4; clone size: few; D gene: NA
CDR3 protein: CSARDPLYGYTF; CDR3 DNA: TGCAGTGCTAGAGACCCGTTGTATGGCTACACCTTC; J gene: TRBJ1-2; V gene: TRBV20-1; clone size: NA; D gene: NA
CDR3 protein: CSARDQKGMEKLFF; CDR3 DNA: TGCAGTGCTAGAGATCAGAAGGGAATGGAAAAACTGTTTTTT; J gene: TRBJ1-4; V gene: TRBV20-1; clone size: NA; D gene: NA
CDR3 protein: CASSYGLGRAGNTEAFF; CDR3 DNA: TGTGCCAGCAGTTACGGGTTGGGGCGGGCAGGGAACACTGAAGCTTTCTTT; J gene: TRBJ1-1; V gene: TRBV6-5; clone size: NA; D gene: NA
CDR3 protein: CASSLGVSYNEQFF; CDR3 DNA: TGCGCCAGCAGCTTGGGAGTCTCCTACAATGAGCAGTTCTTC; J gene: TRBJ2-1; V gene: TRBV5-1; clone size: NA; D gene: NA
CDR3 protein: CASSEGQENSPLHF; CDR3 DNA: TGCGCCAGCAGCGAAGGACAGGAAAATTCACCCCTCCACTTT; J gene: TRBJ1-6; V gene: TRBV5-1; clone size: NA; D gene: TRBD1
CDR3 protein: CASSVATGENEKLFF; CDR3 DNA: TGTGCCAGCAGCGTAGCTACAGGGGAGAATGAAAAACTGTTTTTT; J gene: TRBJ1-4; V gene: TRBV9; clone size: NA; D gene: TRBD1
CDR3 protein: CAIGTGTGTEAFF; CDR3 DNA: TGTGCCATCGGAACAGGGACGGGCACTGAAGCTTTCTTT; J gene: TRBJ1-1; V gene: TRBV10-3; clone size: NA; D gene: NA
CDR3 protein: CASSLTGSTHAAYGYTF; CDR3 DNA: TGTGCCAGCAGCTTAACAGGGTCCACCCATGCCGCCTATGGCTACACCTTC; J gene: TRBJ1-2; V gene: TRBV11-2; clone size: NA; D gene: NA
CDR3 protein: CSVQNTEAFF; CDR3 DNA: TGCAGCGTTCAGAACACTGAAGCTTTCTTT; J gene: TRBJ1-1; V gene: TRBV29-1; clone size: NA; D gene: NA
CDR3 protein: CASSYSPQGSGAFTDTQYF; CDR3 DNA: TGTGCCAGCAGTTATTCACCCCAGGGAAGCGGGGCTTTTACAGATACGCAGTATTTT; J gene: TRBJ2-3; V gene: TRBV6-2/TRBV6-3; clone size: NA; D gene: TRBD2
CDR3 protein: CASAGTGSYEQYF; CDR3 DNA: TGCGCCAGCGCCGGCACAGGCTCCTACGAGCAGTACTTC; J gene: TRBJ2-7; V gene: TRBV4-1; clone size: NA; D gene: NA
CDR3 protein: CASSKNAGEYGYTF; CDR3 DNA: TGTGCCAGCAGCAAAAACGCAGGGGAGTATGGCTACACCTTC; J gene: TRBJ1-2; V gene: TRBV7-2; clone size: NA; D gene: NA
CDR3 protein: CASSFSGRVANTEAFF; CDR3 DNA: TGTGCCAGCAGTTTCTCCGGGCGGGTTGCGAACACTGAAGCTTTCTTT; J gene: TRBJ1-1; V gene: TRBV12-3/TRBV12-4; clone size: NA; D gene: NA
CDR3 protein: CSVPEGGAQTQYF; CDR3 DNA: TGCAGCGTCCCTGAGGGGGGTGCTCAGACCCAGTACTTC; J gene: TRBJ2-5; V gene: TRBV29-1; clone size: NA; D gene: NA
CDR3 protein: CASTPKDEQYF; CDR3 DNA: TGTGCCAGCACCCCTAAAGACGAGCAGTACTTC; J gene: TRBJ2-7; V gene: TRBV11-3; clone size: once; D gene: NA
CDR3 protein: CAWSVLPENTIYF; CDR3 DNA: TGTGCCTGGAGTGTTCTTCCCGAGAACACCATATATTTT; J gene: TRBJ1-3; V gene: TRBV30; clone size: once; D gene: NA
CDR3 protein: CASSLPLGSNQPQHF; CDR3 DNA: TGTGCCAGCAGTCTTCCTTTAGGGTCCAATCAGCCCCAGCATTTT; J gene: TRBJ1-5; V gene: TRBV28; clone size: NA; D gene: NA
CDR3 protein: CSVSSGRETQYF; CDR3 DNA: TGCAGCGTTTCTAGCGGAAGAGAGACCCAGTACTTC; J gene: TRBJ2-5; V gene: TRBV29-1; clone size: once; D gene: TRBD2
CDR3 protein: CATGLAGNTGELFF; CDR3 DNA: TGTGCCACCGGACTAGCCGGAAACACCGGGGAGCTGTTTTTT; J gene: TRBJ2-2; V gene: TRBV10-3; clone size: NA; D gene: TRBD2
CDR3 protein: CSVDEPPVYNEQFF; CDR3 DNA: TGCAGCGTTGATGAACCACCTGTTTACAATGAGCAGTTCTTC; J gene: TRBJ2-1; V gene: TRBV29-1; clone size: NA; D gene: NA
CDR3 protein: CASSLGLAGQETQYF; CDR3 DNA: TGTGCCAGCAGCTTGGGACTAGCGGGACAAGAGACCCAGTACTTC; J gene: TRBJ2-5; V gene: TRBV9; clone size: NA; D gene: TRBD2
CDR3 protein: CAWSVRGVGETQYF; CDR3 DNA: TGTGCCTGGAGTGTACGTGGGGTAGGGGAGACCCAGTACTTC; J gene: TRBJ2-5; V gene: TRBV30; clone size: NA; D gene: NA
CDR3 protein: CASSRVRDLDTQYF; CDR3 DNA: TGTGCCAGCAGCCGGGTCCGGGACTTAGATACGCAGTATTTT; J gene: TRBJ2-3; V gene: TRBV14; clone size: NA; D gene: NA
CDR3 protein: CASSQGQSSYNEQFF; CDR3 DNA: TGTGCCAGCAGCCAGGGACAGAGCTCCTACAATGAGCAGTTCTTC; J gene: TRBJ2-1; V gene: TRBV5-4; clone size: NA; D gene: TRBD1
CDR3 protein: CASSSGVSGYTDTQYF; CDR3 DNA: TGTGCCAGCAGCTCCGGGGTTAGCGGATACACAGATACGCAGTATTTT; J gene: TRBJ2-3; V gene: TRBV7-3; clone size: NA; D gene: NA
CDR3 protein: CAWSLWTDGNTIYF; CDR3 DNA: TGTGCCTGGAGTTTATGGACAGACGGAAACACCATATATTTT; J gene: TRBJ1-3; V gene: TRBV30; clone size: NA; D gene: NA
CDR3 protein: CSASRLGTDTQYF; CDR3 DNA: TGCAGTGCTTCCCGACTAGGGACAGATACGCAGTATTTT; J gene: TRBJ2-3; V gene: TRBV20-1; clone size: NA; D gene: NA
CDR3 protein: CAWSLAGGQHTQYF; CDR3 DNA: TGTGCCTGGAGTCTGGCAGGGGGCCAACATACGCAGTATTTT; J gene: TRBJ2-3; V gene: TRBV30; clone size: NA; D gene: TRBD1
CDR3 protein: CASSLWESTDTQYF; CDR3 DNA: TGCGCCAGCAGCTTGTGGGAGAGCACAGATACGCAGTATTTT; J gene: TRBJ2-3; V gene: TRBV5-1; clone size: NA; D gene: NA
CDR3 protein: CSVGGGPGYGYTF; CDR3 DNA: TGCAGCGTAGGGGGGGGGCCCGGCTATGGCTACACCTTC; J gene: TRBJ1-2; V gene: TRBV29-1; clone size: NA; D gene: NA
CDR3 protein: CASSFQLRTSGVGEQYF; CDR3 DNA: TGCGCCAGCAGCTTTCAGCTGAGGACTAGCGGGGTCGGCGAGCAGTACTTC; J gene: TRBJ2-7; V gene: TRBV5-1; clone size: NA; D gene: TRBD2
CDR3 protein: CSVKERGDAEAFF; CDR3 DNA: TGCAGCGTGAAAGAAAGAGGGGATGCTGAAGCTTTCTTT; J gene: TRBJ1-1; V gene: TRBV29-1; clone size: NA; D gene: NA
CDR3 protein: CASSFQGTNTGELFF; CDR3 DNA: TGTGCCAGCAGCTTCCAGGGTACCAACACCGGGGAGCTGTTTTTT; J gene: TRBJ2-2; V gene: TRBV5-4; clone size: NA; D gene: NA
CDR3 protein: CSALFGGQHYGYTF; CDR3 DNA: TGCAGTGCCCTGTTTGGGGGGCAGCACTATGGCTACACCTTC; J gene: TRBJ1-2; V gene: TRBV20-1; clone size: NA; D gene: NA
CDR3 protein: CASSLGLRDEQFF; CDR3 DNA: TGTGCCAGCAGTCTGGGCCTTCGCGATGAGCAGTTCTTC; J gene: TRBJ2-1; V gene: TRBV6-5; clone size: NA; D gene: NA